Listed here is a single T cell receptor beta chain. Its antigen is as yet unknown. No conserved phenylalanine or tryptophan is present at the end of the CDR3, so a read error is the likely explanation. CDR3 length: 15 residues. The germline V gene has CDR1 LGHDT and CDR2 YNNKEL (reference sequence). Full-length variable regions came from constant-region reverse primers plus semi-nested Nested Universal Primer A PCR. TCRdb reprocessed the 5' RACE reads with MiXCR, giving one entry per CDR3 protein. Found here are 8,000 to 10,000 distinct CDR3 sequences, 25% to 30% of them singletons; the top ten hold around 4.4%. Findings of the study overall: The larger cohort examined one V-J beta rearrangement, not whole repertoires. Greatest tumor Treg TCR overlap was with tumor naive CD4+ cells.

Purified naive CD4+ T cells were depleted of CD25+ Tregs. The receptor comes from a female donor with breast cancer. Sequenced material: naive CD4+ T cells sorted from a lymph node. Subset defined: naive CD4+ T cells, CD4+CD45RA+CD25-. J is TRBJ1-1 and V is TRBV3-1, with D maybe TRBD1 (5 bases). Here the CDR3 DNA reads TGTGTCAGCAGCCGGAAGCAAACGGGGGGCACTGAAGCTTTCCTT. Translated, it gives CVSSRKQTGGTEAFL.